This is a list of T cell receptor beta chains from one sample in a study of chemoradiotherapy in HPV16-positive cancers. Sequenced by immunoSEQ multiplex PCR; TCRdb stores in-frame clones only, minus some. The repertoire has fewer than 20,000 clones, about four fifths of them found once; the top ten carry about a tenth. The specimen was collected from a patient who underwent chemoradiotherapy. The origin of the receptors is a human donor with HPV-associated anogenital cancer. The CDR3 runs from the conserved cysteine through the conserved F or W. Each record gives: CDR3 length, V gene, J gene, clone size, D gene, CDR3 DNA, CDR3 protein. A D gene is named only where the DNA matches it firmly. Clone size is shown for a subset of rows, as once, few, many or a class of expanded clone.

len: 15
v_gene: TRBV7-9
j_gene: TRBJ2-7
abundance: .
d_gene: TRBD1
CDR3nt: TGTGCCAGCAGCTACCCCGGACAGGGTACCTACGAGCAGTACTTC
CDR3aa: CASSYPGQGTYEQYF

len: 15
v_gene: TRBV2
j_gene: TRBJ1-5
abundance: .
d_gene: .
CDR3nt: TGTGCCAGCAGCCCCCAGCGGGGTAGCAATCAGCCCCAGCATTTT
CDR3aa: CASSPQRGSNQPQHF

len: 15
v_gene: TRBV7-3
j_gene: TRBJ1-1
abundance: .
d_gene: TRBD1
CDR3nt: TGTGCCAGCAGCTTAACTGGGACAGGGAACACTGAAGCTTTCTTT
CDR3aa: CASSLTGTGNTEAFF

len: 16
v_gene: TRBV4-1
j_gene: TRBJ2-2
abundance: few
d_gene: TRBD1
CDR3nt: TGCGCCAGCAGCCCGGGACAGGGGGGTGACACCGGGGAGCTGTTTTTT
CDR3aa: CASSPGQGGDTGELFF

len: 15
v_gene: TRBV27
j_gene: TRBJ2-5
abundance: once
d_gene: TRBD1
CDR3nt: TGTGCCAGCAGCCTCCGCAGGACAGGGAAAGAGACCCAGTACTTC
CDR3aa: CASSLRRTGKETQYF

len: 13
v_gene: TRBV15
j_gene: TRBJ2-5
abundance: .
d_gene: .
CDR3nt: TGTGCCACCAGCAGAGGGGGTCAAGAGACCCAGTACTTC
CDR3aa: CATSRGGQETQYF

len: 16
v_gene: TRBV18
j_gene: TRBJ1-2
abundance: .
d_gene: .
CDR3nt: TGTGCCAGCTCAGCCTCCGTCCCGGGTCCTAACTATGGCTACACCTTC
CDR3aa: CASSASVPGPNYGYTF

len: 14
v_gene: TRBV27
j_gene: TRBJ1-5
abundance: few
d_gene: .
CDR3nt: TGTGCCAGCAGACTAGGGGGGCCGAATCAGCCCCAGCATTTT
CDR3aa: CASRLGGPNQPQHF

len: 13
v_gene: TRBV7-2
j_gene: TRBJ1-5
abundance: .
d_gene: .
CDR3nt: TGTGCCAGCAGCCTAAAGGACCCTCACCCCCAGCATTTT
CDR3aa: CASSLKDPHPQHF

len: 15
v_gene: TRBV6-5
j_gene: TRBJ2-7
abundance: .
d_gene: TRBD1
CDR3nt: TGTGCCAGCAGTTACTCGGGACAGGGATCCTACGAGCAGTACTTC
CDR3aa: CASSYSGQGSYEQYF

len: 15
v_gene: TRBV2
j_gene: TRBJ2-7
abundance: .
d_gene: .
CDR3nt: TGTGCCAGCAGTAACCTAAGACAACGACCCTACGAGCAGTACTTC
CDR3aa: CASSNLRQRPYEQYF

len: 16
v_gene: TRBV28
j_gene: TRBJ2-1
abundance: .
d_gene: TRBD2
CDR3nt: TGTGCCAGCACCGAATACGGGACTAGCGGGTACAATGAGCAGTTCTTC
CDR3aa: CASTEYGTSGYNEQFF

len: 16
v_gene: TRBV7-9
j_gene: TRBJ2-3
abundance: .
d_gene: .
CDR3nt: TGTGCCAGCAGCTTAAGGGGGACCCGGTTCACAGATACGCAGTATTTT
CDR3aa: CASSLRGTRFTDTQYF

len: 13
v_gene: TRBV6-5
j_gene: TRBJ1-6
abundance: .
d_gene: .
CDR3nt: TGTGCCAGCAGTTACTATGAAAGGTCACCCCTCCACTTT
CDR3aa: CASSYYERSPLHF